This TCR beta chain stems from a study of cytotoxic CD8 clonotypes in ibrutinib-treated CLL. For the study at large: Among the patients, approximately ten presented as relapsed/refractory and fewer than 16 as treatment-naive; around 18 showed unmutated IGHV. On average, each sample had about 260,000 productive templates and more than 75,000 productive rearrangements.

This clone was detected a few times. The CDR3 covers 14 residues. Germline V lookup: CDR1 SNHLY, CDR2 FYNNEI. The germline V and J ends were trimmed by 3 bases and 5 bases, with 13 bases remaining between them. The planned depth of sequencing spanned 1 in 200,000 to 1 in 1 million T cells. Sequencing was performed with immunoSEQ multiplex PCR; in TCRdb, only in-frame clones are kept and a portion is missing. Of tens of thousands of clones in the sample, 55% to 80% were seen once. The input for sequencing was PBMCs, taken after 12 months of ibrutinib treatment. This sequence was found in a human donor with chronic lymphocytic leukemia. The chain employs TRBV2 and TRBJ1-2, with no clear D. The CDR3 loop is CASSEMWVRYGYTF. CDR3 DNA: TGTGCCAGCAGTGAGATGTGGGTGCGGTATGGCTACACCTTC. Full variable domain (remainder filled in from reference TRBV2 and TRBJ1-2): EPEVTQTPSHQVTQMGQEVILRCVPISNHLYFYWYRQILGQKVEFLVSFYNNEISEKSEIFDDQFSVERPDGSNFTLKIRSTKLEDSAMYFCASSEMWVRYGYTFGSGTRLTVV.